What follows are 30 T cell receptor beta chains derived from one specimen sequenced in a study of T cells in Graves' hyperthyroidism and ophthalmopathy. Amplification yielded TCR beta CDR3 regions, with RNA transcripts as the source. The HTBI primer set drove a first-round RT-PCR of the TCR CDR3. Using its own MiXCR run on the multiplex PCR reads, TCRdb lists one record per CDR3 protein. The sample lists about 620,000 distinct CDR3 sequences, roughly 16% occurring once. Material: blood. The receptor source for this set is a woman aged 30 to 39 with Graves' hyperthyroidism.

CDR3 region: CASSSSGVTSGNTIYF. The DNA of the CDR3 is TGTGCCAGCAGCTCAAGTGGGGTAACGTCAGGAAACACCATATATTTT. This chain links TRBV7-9 with TRBJ1-3; no firm D call. Trimming shortened V by 4 bases and J by 4 bases, and 17 bases separated the two germline ends. This CDR3 region has 16 residues. Germline CDR1 and CDR2: SEHNR and FQNEAQ (reference sequence).

CDR3 nucleotides: TGTGCCAGCAGTCTACATGGGCCTTCCTATGGCTACACCTTC. This codes for CASSLHGPSYGYTF. V is TRBV27 and J is TRBJ1-2; D is unclear. Trimming took 5 bases from V and 4 from J, leaving 14 bases between them. CDR1 and CDR2 from the germline V gene are MNHEY and SMNVEV (reference sequence). The CDR3 totals 14 residues.

This clonotype has just a few counts. The rearrangement links TRBV5-6 to TRBJ2-1; no clear D. Germline V gives CDR1 SGHDT, CDR2 YYEEEE. This CDR3 contains 10 residues. The ends were cut back, 7 bases at V and 8 bases at J, with 7 bases in the middle. The CDR3 loop reads CASGIYEQFF. The CDR3 nucleotides read TGTGCCAGCGGTATCTATGAGCAGTTCTTC. Full variable domain (remainder filled in from reference TRBV5-6 and TRBJ2-1): DAGVTQSPTHLIKTRGQQVTLRCSPKSGHDTVSWYQQALGQGPQFIFQYYEEEERQRGNFPDRFSGHQFPNYSSELNVNALLLGDSALYLCASGIYEQFFGPGTRLTVL.

The chain combines TRBV6-1 with TRBJ2-1, with 7 positions matching TRBD1. V lost 5 bases, J lost 10 bases, and 14 bases stayed unmatched. The CDR3 is 15 residues long. Germline V gives CDR1 MNHNS, CDR2 SASEGT. CDR3 bases: TGTGCCAGCAGTTCCTCCTCCCCGACAGGGCAGGAGCAGTTCTTC. It yields the protein CASSSSSPTGQEQFF.

The CDR3 sequence: CASSSTAVSLEQFF. For the CDR3, the DNA is TGTGCCAGCAGTTCCACAGCGGTATCTCTTGAGCAGTTCTTC. The chain uses TRBV27 and TRBJ2-1; tentative D call: TRBD2 (5 bases). This CDR3 is built from 14 residues. Trimming took 4 bases from V and 9 from J, leaving 16 bases between them. Per the germline V gene, CDR1 is MNHEY and CDR2 is SMNVEV (reference sequence).

This clonotype showed up many times. This chain's CDR3 is CASSQDLATTDTQYF. The CDR3 DNA sequence: TGTGCCAGCAGCCAAGATCTAGCTACCACAGATACGCAGTATTTT. The chain carries TRBV3-1 and TRBJ2-3, with TRBD2 as a possible D gene (5 bases). The CDR3 contains 15 residues. V was clipped by 0 bases and J by 2 bases, with 9 bases between them. Germline CDR1 LGHDT, CDR2 YNNKEL (reference sequence).

This clonotype appeared a few times. This chain connects TRBV7-2 to TRBJ1-5; D might be TRBD1 (5 bases). This CDR3 region has 14 residues. The V and J ends lost 1 base and 6 bases respectively, with 10 bases between them. CDR1 is SGHTA and CDR2 is FQGNSA in the germline V gene. The CDR3 DNA is TGTGCCAGCAGCTTAGACAGGATCGGTCAGCCCCAGCATTTT. Translating gives CASSLDRIGQPQHF.

This clonotype was counted only a few times. V gene TRBV6-1 combines with J gene TRBJ2-5; the match to TRBD2 covers 10 bases. This CDR3 has 16 residues. Germline CDR1 MNHNS, CDR2 SASEGT. J lost 2 bases, V lost 6 bases, and 9 bases had no gene match. The CDR3 loop reads CASSHPSGSEQETQYF. CDR3 DNA sequence: TGTGCCAGCAGCCACCCTAGCGGGAGTGAACAAGAGACCCAGTACTTC.

This clonotype was counted ten times or more. The junction departs from the called germline gene at one end, perhaps through a read error. The CDR3 DNA reads TGTGCCAGCAGTTTGGGATCGGAGACCCAGTACTTC. Protein: CASSLGSETQYF. This rearrangement joins TRBV5-1 to TRBJ2-5; no firm D call. The CDR3 runs 12 residues. Germline CDR1 is SGHRS and CDR2 is YFSETQ.

In this sample, this clonotype turned up a few times. The rearrangement joins TRBV24-1 to TRBJ1-2; weak D call: TRBD1 (6 bases). Germline V gene lookup returns CDR1 KGHDR and CDR2 SFDVKD. V lost 6 bases and J 1 base, leaving 14 bases between the germline ends. This CDR3 has 15 amino acids. The CDR3 DNA reads as TGTGCCACCAGTCCCTCGACAGGTTATAACTATGGCTACACCTTC. It codes for CATSPSTGYNYGYTF.

The V call is TRBV10-3, the J call TRBJ2-5; 8 bases match TRBD2. Germline trimming cut 6 bases from V and 1 base from J; bases unmatched to any gene: 7. CDR1 ENHRY and CDR2 SYGVKD come from the germline V gene. This CDR3 comprises 15 residues. CDR3 in amino acids: CAIRGREAPQETQYF. The CDR3 nucleotides are TGTGCCATCAGGGGGCGGGAGGCCCCCCAAGAGACCCAGTACTTC.

At least ten counts were recorded for this clonotype. The chain links TRBV2 to TRBJ2-1; TRBD2 is a possible D gene (6 bases). The CDR3 contains 14 residues. Trimming removed 2 bases at V and 12 bases at J, with 17 bases between. CDR1 SNHLY and CDR2 FYNNEI come from the germline V gene. The chain's CDR3 is CASSEWRDSMGQFF. CDR3 sequence (DNA): TGTGCCAGCAGTGAATGGCGGGACTCCATGGGGCAGTTCTTC.

This clonotype was observed a handful of times. The chain recombines TRBV11-2 with TRBJ2-1, with D maybe TRBD2 (7 bases). This CDR3 region has 16 residues. V lost 3 bases, J lost 6 bases, and 18 bases lay in between. The germline V gene encodes CDR1 SGHAT and CDR2 FQNNGV. The CDR3 DNA reads as TGTGCCAGCAGCTTCGCGACAGGCCTAGCGGCCAATGAGCAGTTCTTC. It is translated as CASSFATGLAANEQFF.

This clonotype was seen repeatedly, ten times or more. The chain joins TRBV7-2 to TRBJ2-1; 7 nucleotides match TRBD2. The germline gives CDR1 SGHTA, CDR2 FQGNSA. CDR3 length: 13 amino acids. V was clipped by 2 bases and J by 7 bases; unmatched bases: 2. CDR3 protein: CASSLLRENEQFF. The CDR3 DNA follows: TGTGCCAGCAGCTTATTGCGGGAGAATGAGCAGTTCTTC.

This clonotype was seen only a few times. The genes are TRBV6-1 and TRBJ2-7, with 9 bases that match TRBD1. CDR1 is MNHNS and CDR2 is SASEGT in the germline V gene. V dropped 5 bases and J dropped 1; count of bases not matched to a gene: 9. The CDR3 consists of 16 residues. The CDR3 nucleotides are TGTGCCAGCAGTCCTTCGGGACAGGGAAGTTCCTACGAGCAGTACTTC. Its translation is CASSPSGQGSSYEQYF.

This clonotype appeared many times. This chain's CDR3 is CASSRNRVDTDTQYF. The CDR3 DNA sequence: TGTGCCAGCAGCCGTAACAGGGTTGATACAGATACGCAGTATTTT. The chain couples TRBV7-2 to TRBJ2-3; perhaps TRBD1 as D (6 bases). Trimming took 5 bases from V and 3 from J, leaving 15 bases between them. CDR1 and CDR2 from the germline V gene are SGHTA and FQGNSA. CDR3 length: 15 amino acids.

This clonotype was seen ten or more times. The gene calls are TRBV30 and TRBJ1-3, with D unclear. The CDR3 is 14 residues long. Germline V gene data show CDR1 as GTSNPN and CDR2 as SVGIG (reference sequence). The V and J ends lost 4 bases and 0 bases respectively, with 10 bases between them. The CDR3 region is CAWIKAASGNTIYF. CDR3 sequence (DNA): TGTGCCTGGATCAAAGCCGCCTCTGGAAACACCATATATTTT.

This clonotype was observed at least ten times. This rearrangement joins TRBV2 to TRBJ2-3, with D perhaps matching TRBD2 (5 bases). Trimming removed 5 bases at V and 4 bases at J, with 19 bases between. The CDR3 covers 16 residues. CDR1 SNHLY and CDR2 FYNNEI come from the germline V gene. The CDR3 loop is CASSPSTWLGADTQYF. CDR3 in DNA: TGTGCCAGCAGTCCCTCGACTTGGCTCGGGGCAGATACGCAGTATTTT. The entire variable domain, with the rest obtained from reference TRBV2 and TRBJ2-3, is as follows: EPEVTQTPSHQVTQMGQEVILRCVPISNHLYFYWYRQILGQKVEFLVSFYNNEISEKSEIFDDQFSVERPDGSNFTLKIRSTKLEDSAMYFCASSPSTWLGADTQYFGPGTRLTVL.

The table lists this clonotype with many counts. The CDR3 DNA sequence: TGTGCCATCAGTGAGGGGATAGCGGCTTCCTACAATGAGCAGTTCTTC. Protein sequence: CAISEGIAASYNEQFF. The chain joins TRBV10-3 to TRBJ2-1; D perhaps matches TRBD2 (6 bases). Germline V gives CDR1 ENHRY, CDR2 SYGVKD. Deletions cut 2 bases from V and 1 base from J, with 12 bases between. The CDR3 totals 16 residues.

This clonotype was observed a handful of times. The V gene is TRBV20-1, the J gene TRBJ2-5; 7 bases match TRBD1. Germline V lookup: CDR1 DFQATT, CDR2 SNEGSKA (reference sequence). V was pared by 6 bases and J by 2 bases, with 24 bases of the junction left unmatched. This CDR3 comprises 19 residues. Written as DNA, the CDR3 is TGCAGTGCCCTATGGGGGTTGTCTAGGACAGGCTATCCTCAAGAGACCCAGTACTTC. As protein: CSALWGLSRTGYPQETQYF.

This clonotype came up a few times. This chain uses TRBV24-1 with TRBJ2-2, with 11 bases that match TRBD2. CDR1 KGHDR and CDR2 SFDVKD come from the germline V gene. The J segment lost 6 bases and the V segment lost 6 bases, leaving 5 bases of the junction unmatched. There are 15 residues in the CDR3. The CDR3 DNA reads TGTGCCACCAGTACGCTAGCGGGAGGCGCCGGGGAGCTGTTTTTT. It yields the protein CATSTLAGGAGELFF.

This clonotype was counted at least ten times. The V call is TRBV12-3 or TRBV12-4, the J call TRBJ2-7; the D is unclear. V was cut by 0 bases and J by 7 bases, with 7 bases left in between. This CDR3 has 12 amino acids. As DNA, the CDR3 is TGTGCCAGCAGTTTAGCGCCTGGGGAGCAGTACTTC. Its protein product is CASSLAPGEQYF.

The table lists this clonotype with many counts. CDR3 coding DNA: TGTGCCAGCAGCCCACAAGGGGGATTAATCAACAATGAGCAGTTCTTC. Translation: CASSPQGGLINNEQFF. This rearrangement joins TRBV7-3 to TRBJ2-1; D perhaps matches TRBD1 (6 bases). The CDR3 covers 16 residues. The V and J ends lost 5 bases and 5 bases respectively, with 19 bases between them. CDR1 is SGHTA and CDR2 is FQGTGA in the germline V gene.

The CDR3 DNA sequence: TGTGCCAGCAGCGTAGGTCTTTCCTCTGGAAACACCATATATTTT. Its protein is CASSVGLSSGNTIYF. The chain carries TRBV9 and TRBJ1-3; the D is unclear. V was trimmed by 0 bases and J by 0 bases, leaving 7 bases between them. Germline CDR1 and CDR2: SGDLS and YYNGEE. This CDR3 is built from 15 residues.

The CDR3 DNA follows: TGTGCCAGCAGTTACACGGAGGGTTTGGACTTTTACGAGCAGTACTTC. It is translated as CASSYTEGLDFYEQYF. This sequence joins TRBV6-5 and TRBJ2-7; maybe TRBD2 (6 bases). V lost 2 bases and J 4 bases, leaving 18 bases between the germline ends. The germline CDR1 and CDR2 sequences are MNHEY and SVGAGI. CDR3 length: 16 amino acids.

V usage is TRBV18 and J usage is TRBJ2-1; 8 bases map to TRBD2. The CDR3 sequence is 16 residues long. With 6 bases clipped from V and 0 bases from J, the junction kept 7 bases outside the gene matches. Germline V CDR1 and CDR2: KGHSH, LQKENI. The DNA of the CDR3 is TGTGCCAGCTCCCGACCAAGCGGGAGCTCCTACAATGAGCAGTTCTTC. It is translated as CASSRPSGSSYNEQFF.

The chain is built from TRBV10-2 and TRBJ2-7; 8 positions match TRBD2. After removal of 8 bases from V and 1 base from J, the junction contained 7 bases not matched to a gene. CDR3 length: 14 residues. CDR1 and CDR2 from the germline V gene are WSHSY and SAAADI. The CDR3 nucleotides are TGCGCCAGCGAAACTAGCGGAGCTTCCTACGAGCAGTACTTC. Translating it yields CASETSGASYEQYF.

This clonotype was counted ten times or more. The chain joins TRBV5-1 to TRBJ2-1; 9 positions agree with TRBD1. J was trimmed by 3 bases and V by 4 bases; bases with no gene match: 2. CDR1 and CDR2 (germline): SGHRS, YFSETQ. The CDR3 consists of 14 residues. CDR3 sequence: CASSMTGGYNEQFF. The CDR3 nucleotides read TGCGCCAGCAGCATGACAGGGGGCTACAATGAGCAGTTCTTC.

This clonotype was seen ten or more times. As DNA, the CDR3 is TGTGCCAGCAGCTACGGGACAGGGGGAGATACGCAGTATTTT. Its protein product is CASSYGTGGDTQYF. This chain connects TRBV28 to TRBJ2-3, with 11 positions matching TRBD1. Germline V gives CDR1 MDHEN, CDR2 SYDVKM. The CDR3 has 14 residues. The trim removed 6 bases at V and 5 bases at J, leaving 4 bases unmatched.

In this sample, this clonotype turned up many times. This chain uses TRBV28 with TRBJ2-7; D gene ambiguous. Trimming shortened V by 5 bases and J by 3 bases, and 2 bases separated the two germline ends. Germline CDR1 reads MDHEN; CDR2 reads SYDVKM. This CDR3 region has 10 residues. In DNA form, the CDR3 reads TGTGCCAGCAGTGTCTACGAGCAGTACTTC. Translated, it gives CASSVYEQYF.